One and the same sample provided the 31 T cell receptor beta chains below, sequenced in a study of T cells in Graves' hyperthyroidism and ophthalmopathy. Amplification of TCR beta CDR3 regions used RNA as the template. The HTBI primer set served for first-round RT-PCR of the TCR CDR3. TCRdb recomputed calls from the multiplex PCR reads with MiXCR, one row per CDR3 protein. The sample records around 700,000 distinct CDR3 sequences, around a sixth being singletons. Sample: blood. The receptors come from a woman between 45 and 65 years old with Graves' hyperthyroidism that later progressed to Graves' ophthalmopathy.

The table lists this clonotype with a few counts. The chain recombines TRBV20-1 with TRBJ2-2; tentatively, D is TRBD1 (5 bases). CDR1 DFQATT and CDR2 SNEGSKA come from the germline V gene (reference sequence). Trimming removed 0 bases at V and 0 bases at J, with 8 bases between. There are 15 residues in the CDR3. DNA of the CDR3: TGCAGTGCTAGAGATGGACACTCGAACACCGGGGAGCTGTTTTTT. Its protein product is CSARDGHSNTGELFF.

The chain has TRBV4-1 and TRBJ2-1; 14 bases line up with TRBD2. Germline CDR1 reads MGHRA; CDR2 reads YSYEKL. Trimming removed 4 bases from V and 5 bases from J; junction bases left unmatched: 4. This CDR3 comprises 16 residues. CDR3 loop: CASSRRLAGGNNEQFF. As DNA, the CDR3 is TGCGCCAGCAGCCGGCGACTAGCGGGGGGGAACAATGAGCAGTTCTTC.

This clonotype was seen many times. The rearrangement links TRBV7-2 to TRBJ2-5, with D perhaps TRBD2 (5 bases). Germline V gene sequence: CDR1 SGHTA, CDR2 FQGNSA. Trimming left V 0 bases short and J 0 bases short, with 8 bases between. The CDR3 extends over 15 amino acids. CDR3 region: CASSLALTNQETQYF. The CDR3 nucleotides are TGTGCCAGCAGCTTAGCGTTGACTAACCAAGAGACCCAGTACTTC.

The V call is TRBV12-3 or TRBV12-4, the J call TRBJ2-6; a possible D gene is TRBD2 (7 bases). Trimming stripped 4 bases from V and 0 bases from J, with 13 bases between. The CDR3 is made up of 17 amino acids. The CDR3 loop is CASSWGGRPSGANVLTF. CDR3 nucleotide sequence: TGTGCCAGCAGTTGGGGGGGGCGGCCCTCTGGGGCCAACGTCCTGACTTTC.

The table lists this clonotype with many counts. This chain links TRBV3-1 with TRBJ1-6, with 8 positions matching TRBD1. Germline V gives CDR1 LGHDT, CDR2 YNNKEL (reference sequence). The CDR3 consists of 15 residues. V trimming: 2 bases; J trimming: 7 bases; junction bases outside the gene matches: 4. CDR3 nucleotide sequence: TGTGCCAGCAGCCAACAGGGGGCTGGAAATTCACCCCTCCACTTT. Translation gives CASSQQGAGNSPLHF.

This clonotype has only a few counts. An end of the junction differs from the germline gene, which may be a read error. This chain joins TRBV11-2 and TRBJ2-5; 7 positions agree with TRBD1. Looked up from germline, CDR1 is SGHAT and CDR2 is FQNNGV. This CDR3 region has 15 residues. Here the CDR3 DNA reads TGTGCCAGCAGCTTAGAACGGACAGGCCAAGGGACCCAGTACTTC. The encoded protein is CASSLERTGQGTQYF.

The V call is TRBV24-1, the J call TRBJ2-3; 8 bases are shared with TRBD1. V trimming: 4 bases; J trimming: 2 bases; junction bases outside the gene matches: 7. This CDR3 has 16 amino acids. Germline assignment: CDR1 KGHDR and CDR2 SFDVKD. The CDR3 is CATSDPGTGPTDTQYF. Written as DNA, the CDR3 is TGTGCCACCAGTGACCCTGGGACAGGACCCACAGATACGCAGTATTTT.

Ten or more counts support this clonotype. V and J are TRBV20-1 and TRBJ1-2; D ambiguous. The CDR3 loop spans 13 amino acids. The V gene lost 1 base and the J gene lost 5 bases, with 11 bases spanning the gap. Germline CDR1 and CDR2: DFQATT and SNEGSKA (reference sequence). The CDR3 spells CSARATASYGYTF. As DNA, the CDR3 is TGCAGTGCTAGAGCTACAGCGTCTTATGGCTACACCTTC.

This clonotype has a count of ten or more. V is TRBV12-3 or TRBV12-4 and J is TRBJ1-1; D possibly corresponds to TRBD1 (5 bases). CDR3 length equals 13 residues. Trimming took off 6 bases at V and 2 bases at J, with 10 bases between the two ends. In DNA, the CDR3 is TGTGCCAGCAGCCAGGGAAAAAACACTGAAGCTTTCTTT. It yields the protein CASSQGKNTEAFF.

Only a few counts were recorded for this clonotype. The rearrangement links TRBV12-5 to TRBJ1-2; TRBD1 matches at 7 bases. The CDR3 is 14 amino acids. V gave up 5 bases and J gave up 0 bases; unmatched junction bases: 3. Germline CDR1 is LGHNT and CDR2 is FRNRAP. The CDR3 here is CASGGTVTNYGYTF. For the CDR3, the DNA is TGTGCTAGTGGTGGGACAGTAACTAACTATGGCTACACCTTC. Using reference TRBV12-5 and TRBJ1-2 for the parts outside the CDR3, the full variable domain is DARVTQTPRHKVTEMGQEVTMRCQPILGHNTVFWYRQTMMQGLELLAYFRNRAPLDDSGMPKDRFSAEMPDATLATLKIQPSEPRDSAVYFCASGGTVTNYGYTFGSGTRLTVV.

This clonotype was picked up one time. V gene TRBV14 combines with J gene TRBJ2-1, with 8 bases identical to TRBD2. This CDR3 is 16 amino acids long. Germline CDR1 reads SGHDN; CDR2 reads FVKESK. J was trimmed by 9 bases and V by 2 bases; bases with no gene match: 12. CDR3 protein: CASSQFALAAVVEQFF. The CDR3 DNA is TGTGCCAGCAGCCAATTTGCACTAGCGGCGGTGGTTGAGCAGTTCTTC.

The genes are TRBV4-2 and TRBJ1-2; no reliable D call. Germline CDR1 reads LGHNA; CDR2 reads YNFKEQ. This CDR3 spans 16 amino acids. Trimming stripped 1 base from V and 7 bases from J, with 19 bases between. The CDR3 DNA is TGTGCCAGCAGCCAAGCGCCCAGCGGGTCTGACGCTGGCTACACCTTC. Translated, it gives CASSQAPSGSDAGYTF.

This clonotype was seen ten or more times. The gene calls are TRBV6-2 or TRBV6-3 and TRBJ2-1; either TRBD1 or TRBD2 may supply D (6 bases each). Deletions cut 4 bases from V and 8 bases from J, with 15 bases between. Germline assignment: CDR1 MNHEY and CDR2 SVGEGT. The CDR3 sequence is 14 residues long. CDR3 in DNA: TGTGCCAGCAGTTTCCGGGGGCCGAGGGATGAGCAGTTCTTC. Translated, it gives CASSFRGPRDEQFF.

This chain connects TRBV5-1 to TRBJ2-1; D uncertain. Germline V gene data show CDR1 as SGHRS and CDR2 as YFSETQ. The CDR3 length is 14 residues. V was pared by 7 bases and J by 0 bases, with 11 bases between. CDR3 sequence reads: CASGETSSYNEQFF. Written as DNA, the CDR3 is TGCGCCAGCGGCGAAACGAGCTCCTACAATGAGCAGTTCTTC. Based on the CDR3 plus reference TRBV5-1 and TRBJ2-1, the full variable domain is KAGVTQTPRYLIKTRGQQVTLSCSPISGHRSVSWYQQTPGQGLQFLFEYFSETQRNKGNFPGRFSGRQFSNSRSEMNVSTLELGDSALYLCASGETSSYNEQFFGPGTRLTVL.

Ten or more counts support this clonotype. CDR3: CASSLVQEDEQYF. The CDR3 DNA reads TGTGCCAGCAGCTTGGTCCAGGAGGACGAGCAGTACTTC. The chain uses TRBV5-6 and TRBJ2-7; a weak D match, TRBD2 (5 bases). V lost 0 bases, J lost 5 bases, and 9 bases lay in between. Looked up from germline, CDR1 is SGHDT and CDR2 is YYEEEE. The CDR3 contains 13 residues.

V is TRBV20-1 and J is TRBJ1-1; D is unclear. The germline V gene has CDR1 DFQATT and CDR2 SNEGSKA (reference sequence). V was trimmed by 6 bases and J by 2 bases, leaving 4 bases between them. There are 10 residues in the CDR3. CDR3 sequence (DNA): TGCAGTGCCATAAACACTGAAGCTTTCTTT. Residues: CSAINTEAFF.

This clonotype was seen more than once but under ten times. The gene calls are TRBV29-1 and TRBJ1-2; no definite D call. Trimming cost V 8 bases and J 6 bases, with 19 bases left between them. Germline V lookup: CDR1 SQVTM, CDR2 ANQGSEA. This CDR3 has 13 residues. The CDR3 reads CSLTTMGGDGYTF. For the CDR3, the DNA is TGCAGCCTTACGACAATGGGAGGTGATGGCTACACCTTC.

This clonotype occurred a few times. A much larger clone lies a single base off, so this may be a read error. The CDR3 does not close with the conserved phenylalanine or tryptophan, likely indicating a read error. V gene TRBV3-1 combines with J gene TRBJ1-1, with 8 bases matching TRBD1. This CDR3 comprises 13 residues. V shed 4 bases and J 7 bases; nucleotides not matched to a gene: 5. In germline, CDR1 is LGHDT, CDR2 YNNKEL (reference sequence). The CDR3 sequence: CASSPRDRSEAFL. The CDR3 nucleotides are TGTGCCAGCAGCCCTAGGGACAGGAGTGAAGCTTTCCTT.

As for this clonotype: A much larger clone sits a single nucleotide away, making a read error possible. V is TRBV6-1 and J is TRBJ2-4; D is perhaps TRBD1 (5 bases). The J call may not be correct, given that the DNA end is closer to TRBJ2-1. In germline, CDR1 is MNHNS, CDR2 SASEGT. This CDR3 comprises 11 residues. CDR3 sequence: CATRGYNDQFF. Here the CDR3 DNA reads TGTGCCACAAGGGGATACAATGATCAGTTCTTC.

This chain uses TRBV12-5 with TRBJ1-5, with D perhaps TRBD1 (6 bases). This CDR3 comprises 17 residues. The V and J ends lost 1 base and 6 bases respectively, with 19 bases between them. CDR1 and CDR2 (germline): LGHNT, FRNRAP. The CDR3 DNA sequence: TGTGCTAGTGGTTTGGCCCATTCACAGGGAAGGGTTCAGCCCCAGCATTTT. Translation gives CASGLAHSQGRVQPQHF.

This chain connects TRBV19 to TRBJ2-6; 10 bases match TRBD1. The CDR3 extends over 20 amino acids. The J segment lost 0 bases and the V segment lost 3 bases, leaving 11 bases of the junction unmatched. The germline V gene has CDR1 LNHDA and CDR2 SQIVND (reference sequence). The CDR3 sequence is CASSIPRGTGAFSGANVLTF. The CDR3 DNA reads as TGTGCCAGTAGTATTCCTAGGGGGACAGGGGCCTTCTCTGGGGCCAACGTCCTGACTTTC.

The genes are TRBV27 and TRBJ2-2; 8 nucleotides line up with TRBD2. V was clipped by 5 bases and J by 4 bases; unmatched bases: 6. Germline CDR1 and CDR2: MNHEY and SMNVEV (reference sequence). CDR3 size: 15 residues. The CDR3 region is CASSPGGGITGELFF. The CDR3, as DNA: TGTGCCAGCAGTCCCGGCGGGGGGATCACCGGGGAGCTGTTTTTT.

In this sample, this clonotype turned up a few times. The gene calls are TRBV7-8 and TRBJ2-2, with TRBD2 as a possible D gene (6 bases). There are 15 residues in the CDR3. The V and J ends lost 5 bases and 5 bases respectively, with 15 bases between them. The V gene's germline CDR1 is SGHVS and CDR2 FQNEAQ. The CDR3 loop reads CASSPTSRETGELFF. CDR3 DNA sequence: TGTGCCAGCAGCCCTACTAGCCGAGAGACCGGGGAGCTGTTTTTT.

The chain carries TRBV19 and TRBJ2-3; 8 bases match TRBD2. The CDR3 sequence is 16 residues long. With 5 bases clipped from V and 0 bases from J, the junction kept 7 bases outside the gene matches. CDR1 is LNHDA, CDR2 SQIVND, per germline (reference sequence). The CDR3 spells CASSAGGQFSTDTQYF. As DNA, the CDR3 is TGTGCCAGTAGTGCGGGGGGACAATTTAGCACAGATACGCAGTATTTT.

The chain uses TRBV5-8 and TRBJ2-3; tentatively, D is TRBD1 (6 bases). This CDR3 is built from 14 residues. The ends were cut back, 1 base at V and 10 bases at J, with 16 bases in the middle. Germline CDR1 and CDR2: SGHTS and YDEGEE. CDR3 sequence (DNA): TGTGCCAGCAGCTTGTTATCCGCGCAGGGGCCGCAGTATTTT. This codes for CASSLLSAQGPQYF.

The sample holds a few counts of this clonotype. This chain joins TRBV4-2 and TRBJ1-1, with D possibly TRBD1 on 5 matching bases. The CDR3 runs 13 residues. V was trimmed by 3 bases and J by 11 bases, leaving 16 bases between them. Looked up from germline, CDR1 is LGHNA and CDR2 is YNFKEQ. CDR3 amino acids: CASSQGPVGQAFF. The CDR3 DNA sequence: TGTGCCAGCAGCCAGGGACCAGTGGGTCAGGCTTTCTTT.

Only a few counts were recorded for this clonotype. The V and J genes are TRBV6-2 or TRBV6-3 and TRBJ1-5, with D unresolved. Trimming stripped 6 bases from V and 7 bases from J, with 10 bases between. CDR3 length: 12 amino acids. CDR1 and CDR2 (germline): MNHEY, SVGEGT. This chain's CDR3 is CASSEWAQPQHF. Written as DNA, the CDR3 is TGTGCCAGCAGCGAGTGGGCCCAGCCCCAGCATTTT.

This clonotype has only a few counts. The chain employs TRBV6-1 and TRBJ1-5; D may be TRBD1 (5 bases). V was cut by 8 bases and J by 5 bases, with 16 bases left in between. Germline CDR1 and CDR2: MNHNS and SASEGT. There are 14 residues in the CDR3. This CDR3 reads CASCPGRADQPQHF. DNA of the CDR3: TGTGCCAGCTGCCCAGGGAGGGCCGATCAGCCCCAGCATTTT.

There are many counts of this clonotype. The V gene is TRBV7-9, the J gene TRBJ1-1, with 9 bases fitting TRBD1. The CDR3 loop spans 15 amino acids. V trimming: 2 bases; J trimming: 4 bases; junction bases outside the gene matches: 5. From germline, CDR1 is SEHNR and CDR2 FQNEAQ (reference sequence). CDR3: CASSLPGQGSTEAFF. Written as DNA, the CDR3 is TGTGCCAGCAGCTTACCCGGACAGGGGAGCACTGAAGCTTTCTTT.

The genes are TRBV29-1 and TRBJ2-2; TRBD1 matches at 7 bases. The better agreement between TRBJ1-1 and the DNA end casts doubt on the J call. The CDR3 covers 12 residues. Germline V gene data show CDR1 as SQVTM and CDR2 as ANQGSEA. The CDR3 reads CSVVATGWGAFF. CDR3 nucleotide sequence: TGCAGCGTTGTGGCGACAGGGTGGGGAGCTTTCTTT.

This clonotype was seen only a few times. The CDR3, as DNA: TGTGCCAGCAGCTCAATAGCGGGGGGGCGAACAGATACGCAGTATTTT. Encoded protein: CASSSIAGGRTDTQYF. J is TRBJ2-3 and V is TRBV7-9; TRBD2 aligns across 11 bases. CDR3 length equals 16 residues. Germline V gene data show CDR1 as SEHNR and CDR2 as FQNEAQ (reference sequence). Unmatched junction bases numbered 6, after V lost 4 bases and J lost 3 bases.